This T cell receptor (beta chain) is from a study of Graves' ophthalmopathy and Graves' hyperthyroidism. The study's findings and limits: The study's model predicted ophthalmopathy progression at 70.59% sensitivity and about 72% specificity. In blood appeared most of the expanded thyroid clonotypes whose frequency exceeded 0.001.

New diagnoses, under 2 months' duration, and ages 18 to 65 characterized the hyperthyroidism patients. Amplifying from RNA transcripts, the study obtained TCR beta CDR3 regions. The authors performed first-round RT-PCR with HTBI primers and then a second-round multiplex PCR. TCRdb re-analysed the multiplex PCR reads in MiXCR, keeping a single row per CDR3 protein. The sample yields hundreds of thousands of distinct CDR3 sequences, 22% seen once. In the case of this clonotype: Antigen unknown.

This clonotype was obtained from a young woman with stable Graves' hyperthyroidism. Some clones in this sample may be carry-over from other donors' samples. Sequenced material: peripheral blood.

The CDR3 DNA is TGTGCCAGCAGTTTATCGCCGTCTGGGACAGTCTATGGCTACACCTTC. This encodes CASSLSPSGTVYGYTF. The V call is TRBV27, the J call TRBJ1-2, with 7 bases matching TRBD1. V lost 0 bases to trimming and J lost 4 bases; unmatched junction nucleotides: 8. The CDR3 has 16 residues. CDR1 and CDR2 from the germline V gene are MNHEY and SMNVEV (reference sequence).